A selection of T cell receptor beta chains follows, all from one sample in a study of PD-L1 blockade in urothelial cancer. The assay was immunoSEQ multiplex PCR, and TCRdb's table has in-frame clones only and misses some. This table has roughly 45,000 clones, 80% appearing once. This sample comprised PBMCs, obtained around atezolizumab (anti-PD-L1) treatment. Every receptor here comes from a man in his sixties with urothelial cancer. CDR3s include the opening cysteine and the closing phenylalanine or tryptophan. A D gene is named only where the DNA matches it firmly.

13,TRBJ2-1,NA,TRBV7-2,TGTGCCAGCAGCTTACCTAATTACAATGAGCAGTTCTTC,CASSLPNYNEQFF
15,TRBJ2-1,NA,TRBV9,TGTGCCAGCAGCGTCTCACTAGGGTCCAACAATGAGCAGTTCTTC,CASSVSLGSNNEQFF
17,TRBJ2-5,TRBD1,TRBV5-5,TGTGCCAGCAGCTCGGGACAGGGGCGTCTAAGGGGAGAGACCCAGTACTTC,CASSSGQGRLRGETQYF
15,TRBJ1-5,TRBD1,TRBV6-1,TGTGCCAGCAAGACCGGGACAGCCCTCAATCAGCCCCAGCATTTT,CASKTGTALNQPQHF
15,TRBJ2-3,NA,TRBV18,TGTGCCAGCTCACCACCTAGTCGGAGCACAGATACGCAGTATTTT,CASSPPSRSTDTQYF
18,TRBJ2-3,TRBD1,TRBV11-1,TGTGCCAGCAGCTTAGCTGAGGACAGGGGTGGAAGCACAGATACGCAGTATTTT,CASSLAEDRGGSTDTQYF
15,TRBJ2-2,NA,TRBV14,TGTGCCAGCAGCCGTCGGGGACAATACACCGGGGAGCTGTTTTTT,CASSRRGQYTGELFF
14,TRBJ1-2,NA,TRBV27,TGTGCCAGCAGTTTATCGGGGGGGATAGATGGCTACACCTTC,CASSLSGGIDGYTF
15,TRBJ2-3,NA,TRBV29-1,TGCAGCGTTGCCAGGCAATCCCCCAGCACAGATACGCAGTATTTT,CSVARQSPSTDTQYF
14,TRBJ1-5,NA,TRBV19,TGTGCCAGTAGGCTTACCGGGATCGATCAGCCCCAGCATTTT,CASRLTGIDQPQHF
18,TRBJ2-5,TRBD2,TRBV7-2,TGTGCCAGCAGCTTAGCGGCTAGCGGGGGGGCTGTTCAAGAGACCCAGTACTTC,CASSLAASGGAVQETQYF
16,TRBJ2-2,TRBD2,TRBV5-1,TGCGCCAGCAGCTTGAAAGCGGGAGGAGGGGCCGGGGAGCTGTTTTTT,CASSLKAGGGAGELFF
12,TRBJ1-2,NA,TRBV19,TGTGCCAGTAGTACGGGGGATCCTGGCTACACCTTC,CASSTGDPGYTF
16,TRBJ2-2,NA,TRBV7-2,TGTGCCAGCAGCTTAGCGGGCACCGCGAACACCGGGGAGCTGTTTTTT,CASSLAGTANTGELFF
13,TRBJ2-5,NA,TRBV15,TGTGCCACCCATAAGGCGGGATTGGAGACCCAGTACTTC,CATHKAGLETQYF
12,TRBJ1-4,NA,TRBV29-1,TGCAGCGGAGGGGGGGCGGATGAAAAACTGTTTTTT,CSGGGADEKLFF
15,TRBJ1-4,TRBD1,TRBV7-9,TGTGCCAGCAGCTTAGCGGGACAGGGAGACGAAAAACTGTTTTTT,CASSLAGQGDEKLFF
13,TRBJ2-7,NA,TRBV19,TGTGCCAGTAGTGTCAGGACAGTCGACGAGCAGTACTTC,CASSVRTVDEQYF
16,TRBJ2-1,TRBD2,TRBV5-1,TGCGCCAGCAGCTTTAGCGGGGGGGTAACTAGCAATGAGCAGTTCTTC,CASSFSGGVTSNEQFF
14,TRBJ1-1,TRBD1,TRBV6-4,TGTGCCAGCAGTGACTCCTCCAGGGGGACTGAAGCTTTCTTT,CASSDSSRGTEAFF
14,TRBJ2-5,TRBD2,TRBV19,TGTGCCAGTAGTACGACAGCGGGACAAGAGACCCAGTACTTC,CASSTTAGQETQYF
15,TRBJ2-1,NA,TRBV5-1,TGCGCCAGCAGCGCCCTAGCGCGGGACTACAATGAGCAGTTCTTC,CASSALARDYNEQFF